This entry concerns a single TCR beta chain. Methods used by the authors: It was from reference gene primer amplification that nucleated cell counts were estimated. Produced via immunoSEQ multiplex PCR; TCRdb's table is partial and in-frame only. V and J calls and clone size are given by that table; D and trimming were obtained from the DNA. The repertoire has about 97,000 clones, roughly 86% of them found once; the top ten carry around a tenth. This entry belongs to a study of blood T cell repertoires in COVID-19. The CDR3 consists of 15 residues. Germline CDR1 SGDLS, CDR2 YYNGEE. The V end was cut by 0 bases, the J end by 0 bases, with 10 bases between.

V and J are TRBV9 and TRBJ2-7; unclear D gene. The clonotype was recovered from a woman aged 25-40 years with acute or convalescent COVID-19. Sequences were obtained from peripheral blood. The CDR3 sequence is CASSVAATSSYEQYF. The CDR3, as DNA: TGTGCCAGCAGCGTAGCTGCCACGAGCTCCTACGAGCAGTACTTC.